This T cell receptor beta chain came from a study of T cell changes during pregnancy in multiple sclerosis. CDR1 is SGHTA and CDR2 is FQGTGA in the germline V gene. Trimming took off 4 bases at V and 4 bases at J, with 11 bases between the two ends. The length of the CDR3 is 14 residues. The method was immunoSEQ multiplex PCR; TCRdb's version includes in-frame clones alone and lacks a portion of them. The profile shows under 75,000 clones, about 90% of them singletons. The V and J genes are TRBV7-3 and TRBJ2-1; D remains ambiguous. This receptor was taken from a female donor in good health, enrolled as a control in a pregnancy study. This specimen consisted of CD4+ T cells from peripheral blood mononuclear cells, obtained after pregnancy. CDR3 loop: CASSSQRSYNEQFF. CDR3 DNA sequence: TGTGCCAGCAGCTCACAACGGAGTTACAATGAGCAGTTCTTC.